The 15 T cell receptor beta chains listed next were all sequenced from one sample in a study of T cell changes during pregnancy in multiple sclerosis. Profiled with immunoSEQ multiplex PCR; TCRdb holds only in-frame clones, not every one. Of under 35,000 clones in the sample, approximately 88% were seen once. Sequenced here: CD8+ T cells from peripheral blood mononuclear cells, sampled before pregnancy. The receptors here all came from a female donor with multiple sclerosis, enrolled in a pregnancy study.

The rearrangement joins TRBV7-8 to TRBJ1-1, with TRBD1 as a possible D gene (5 bases). V was clipped by 10 bases and J by 5 bases, with 8 bases between them. Germline CDR1 and CDR2: SGHVS and FQNEAQ. The CDR3 contains 10 residues. The CDR3 loop reads CANRGTEAFF. Here the CDR3 DNA reads TGTGCCAACCGGGGGACTGAAGCTTTCTTT.

The chain is built from TRBV12-2 and TRBJ2-3; the tabulated D call, TRBD2, remains unverified against the DNA. TRBV12-2 is noted as a pseudogene. This CDR3 has 16 amino acids. The CDR3 DNA reads TGTGCAAGTCGCTTAGCAGGGACTAGCGGGACAGATACGCAGTATTTT. This sequence encodes CASRLAGTSGTDTQYF.

This clone is labeled as medium-sized. The V call is TRBV5-1, the J call TRBJ2-3, with 8 bases identical to TRBD1. There are 16 residues in the CDR3. Germline CDR1 is SGHRS and CDR2 is YFSETQ. Unmatched junction bases numbered 4, after V lost 1 base and J lost 0 bases. The CDR3 loop is CASSLSGGRSTDTQYF. CDR3 nucleotide sequence: TGCGCCAGCAGCTTGTCAGGGGGCCGTAGCACAGATACGCAGTATTTT.

The chain is built from TRBV27 and TRBJ2-7, with 10 positions matching TRBD1. Per germline, CDR1 MNHEY and CDR2 SMNVEV (reference sequence). This CDR3 contains 17 residues. V shed 4 bases, J shed 5 bases, and the junction held 14 bases outside the gene matches. CDR3 loop: CASSSLNSDRGSDEQYF. In nucleotides, the CDR3 is TGTGCCAGCAGTTCCCTCAACTCGGACAGGGGGTCTGACGAGCAGTACTTC.

The CDR3 sequence is CASSDRPAGNTDTQYF. Here the CDR3 DNA reads TGTGCCAGCAGTGATCGCCCAGCGGGGAACACAGATACGCAGTATTTT. The rearrangement uses TRBV25-1 and TRBJ2-3; 7 nucleotides agree with TRBD2. Looked up from germline, CDR1 is MGHDK and CDR2 is SYGVNS. J gave up 2 bases and V 3 bases, and 8 bases lay outside the gene matches. There are 16 residues in the CDR3.

The chain carries TRBV6-1 and TRBJ1-2, with D possibly being TRBD1 (5 bases). The CDR3 is made up of 15 amino acids. V lost 6 bases, J lost 2 bases, and 16 bases lay in between. Germline CDR1 reads MNHNS; CDR2 reads SASEGT. CDR3: CASSSLVGGNYGYTF. The CDR3 bases are TGTGCCAGCAGCTCCCTCGTGGGGGGGAACTATGGCTACACCTTC.

This chain connects TRBV19 to TRBJ2-5; TRBD1 matches at 7 bases. CDR1 is LNHDA, CDR2 SQIVND, per germline (reference sequence). The CDR3 has 14 amino acids. With V trimmed by 5 bases and J by 0 bases, 3 bases remained unmatched. In DNA, the CDR3 is TGTGCCAGTAGTGCGGACAGGAACCAAGAGACCCAGTACTTC. This gives the protein CASSADRNQETQYF.

Only a few counts were recorded for this clone. This chain links TRBV2 with TRBJ1-6; D remains ambiguous. The V end was cut by 7 bases, the J end by 9 bases, with 16 bases between. This CDR3 has 14 residues. CDR1 and CDR2 (germline): SNHLY, FYNNEI. The CDR3 sequence is CASTVGEVGSPLHF. Written as DNA, the CDR3 is TGTGCCAGCACTGTCGGGGAGGTGGGTTCACCCCTCCACTTT. The full variable domain, in which reference TRBV2 and TRBJ1-6 provide the parts outside the CDR3, is EPEVTQTPSHQVTQMGQEVILRCVPISNHLYFYWYRQILGQKVEFLVSFYNNEISEKSEIFDDQFSVERPDGSNFTLKIRSTKLEDSAMYFCASTVGEVGSPLHFGNGTRLTVT.

The chain has TRBV13 and TRBJ2-5; D ambiguous. V lost 6 bases to trimming and J lost 5 bases, with 7 bases between them. The CDR3 spans 11 residues. Germline-derived CDR1 and CDR2 are PRHDT and FYEKMQ (reference sequence). The CDR3 loop reads CASSQLETQYF. CDR3 coding DNA: TGTGCCAGCAGTCAGTTGGAGACCCAGTACTTC.

The chain combines TRBV11-3 with TRBJ1-1; 9 bases map to TRBD1. V shed 5 bases and J 0 bases; nucleotides not matched to a gene: 4. The CDR3 has 15 amino acids. CDR1 SGHNT and CDR2 YENEEA come from the germline V gene. In nucleotides, the CDR3 is TGTGCCAGCAGCGTCCACAGGGGGCTGAACACTGAAGCTTTCTTT. Amino acid sequence: CASSVHRGLNTEAFF. The complete variable domain, with remaining parts taken from reference TRBV11-3 and TRBJ1-1, reads EAGVVQSPRYKIIEKKQPVAFWCNPISGHNTLYWYLQNLGQGPELLIRYENEEAVDDSQLPKDRFSAERLKGVDSTLKIQPAELGDSAVYLCASSVHRGLNTEAFFGQGTRLTVV.

The rearrangement joins TRBV25-1 to TRBJ1-1, with unresolved D. The CDR3 extends over 14 amino acids. Trimming left V 0 bases short and J 6 bases short, with 11 bases between. CDR1 and CDR2 from the germline V gene are MGHDK and SYGVNS. The CDR3 protein is CASSEYFGEAEAFF. Here the CDR3 DNA reads TGTGCCAGCAGTGAATATTTCGGGGAGGCTGAAGCTTTCTTT.

The chain combines TRBV15 with TRBJ1-1, with 7 bases that match TRBD1. Germline CDR1 LNHNV, CDR2 YYDKDF (reference sequence). V was clipped by 0 bases and J by 1 base; unmatched bases: 17. The CDR3 is made up of 20 amino acids. The CDR3 DNA follows: TGTGCCACCAGCAGAGATCTTGGAGCGGTACAGGGGATCCGGAACACTGAAGCTTTCTTT. It specifies CATSRDLGAVQGIRNTEAFF.

The chain recombines TRBV28 with TRBJ1-2; no clear D gene. The V end lost 5 bases, the J end lost 3 bases, and 10 bases lay between the germline ends. In germline, CDR1 is MDHEN, CDR2 SYDVKM. The CDR3 runs 13 residues. The CDR3 region has the DNA TGTGCCAGCAGTGGTATCGGAGACTATGGCTACACCTTC. The encoded protein is CASSGIGDYGYTF.

At least ten counts were recorded for this clone. The chain employs TRBV4-2 and TRBJ2-7, with TRBD1 matching over 8 bases. The germline V gene encodes CDR1 LGHNA and CDR2 YNFKEQ. V lost 0 bases and J lost 6; bases outside the gene matches: 13. This CDR3 region has 17 residues. CDR3 loop: CASSQEGPGQVVGEQYF. CDR3 nucleotides: TGTGCCAGCAGCCAAGAAGGTCCGGGACAGGTTGTCGGCGAGCAGTACTTC.

The chain combines TRBV4-1 with TRBJ2-7; no reliable D call. This CDR3 has 14 residues. Per the germline V gene, CDR1 is MGHRA and CDR2 is YSYEKL. V was pared by 4 bases and J by 0 bases, with 10 bases between. The CDR3 nucleotides read TGCGCCAGCAGCCCAGAAGTCGGCTCCTACGAGCAGTACTTC. Its translation: CASSPEVGSYEQYF.